This note documents a single T cell receptor beta chain sequence. The antigen this receptor binds is unknown. Base-call qualities are not available, and no considerably larger clone is one nucleotide away. The data were obtained in a study of shared clonotypes between healthy human individuals (dated by TCRdb to the early 2020s). About the investigation overall: A couple of women and a few men aged 18 to 49 years were included in the cohort. For each donor, CD4 naive and CD4 memory were each given three plates, CD8 naive was given two plates, and CD8 memory was given one plate. To estimate repertoire size and how much clonotype sharing occurs between individuals, the study deeply sequenced the blood TCR repertoires of five healthy adults. To increase sequencing depth and limit assay-specific biases, TCR repertoire library preparation and sequencing were carried out by different laboratories using diverse techniques. Leukapheresis yielded between about 0.94 and 8.9 billion PBMCs per donor.

CD8 naive samples consisted of CD45RO-negative cells that were positively selected for CCR7, yielding a CD45RA+CCR7+ population without TemRA cells. The donors were healthy, HIV-negative adults who had no recently reported acute infections or vaccinations. Every donor was a Caucasian adult living in Nashville, Tennessee, USA. After blood collection by leukapheresis, PBMCs were isolated using Ficoll-Histopaque density gradient centrifugation and then cryopreserved in the vapor phase of liquid nitrogen. Analytical flow cytometry was used to check the purity and quantity of every magnetically sorted T cell population. Genomic DNA was isolated from every sorted fraction and measured by UV absorbance on a Nanodrop 2000c. TCR CDR3 regions were amplified from genomic DNA by multiplex PCR using the deep immunoSEQ assay. Genomic DNA extracted from each cell subset was distributed evenly over all wells of several immunoSEQ 96-well plates, and each plate served as one replicate. For sorted subsets, about 200 ng genomic DNA, equal to 25,000 to 35,000 T cell genomes, was loaded into each replicate PCR. Purified libraries were measured with a Qubit 3.0 fluorometer, size-checked on a Bioanalyzer 2100, and measured again with the KAPA Library Quantification kit. Every immunoSEQ 96-well plate was sequenced on a separate single-read 150-cycle Illumina NextSeq 550 flow cell. For the original study's pipeline: Because the immunoSEQ output included only junctional sequences and no quality scores, the filtering could not be the same as the filtering used for full-length reads. Sequences were annotated with PyIR, a Python wrapper for IgBLAST v1.9, using IMGT germline references to assign V/J genes and CDR3. Reads with weak V/J assignments (E-value above 1e-6), missing CDR3, stop codons, out-of-frame junctions, or ambiguous translated residues were removed. V3J clonotypes were defined by identical inferred V gene, J gene, and CDR3 amino acid sequence. To compute the percentage overlap between repertoires, the number of shared unique clonotypes was divided by the size of the smaller repertoire. Richness of each repertoire was evaluated using RTK rarefaction, the Chao1 estimator, and Recon v2.1 estimates of unobserved clonotypes. OLGA was used to compute generation probabilities for all TCRbeta clonotypes that the gDNA method yielded from four donors. TCRdb obtained this table from immuneACCESS and retained in-frame rearrangements with V and J assigned. These tables miss some clones; where compared with another copy, unresolved V genes account for less than half of the shortfall, and the remainder is unexplained. That table supplies the V and J calls and clone size; D and trimming were determined from the DNA. The sample has hundreds of thousands of clones on record, approximately 96% of them singletons. In total, the top ten clones hold about 0.11% of the sample.

Broader findings and caveats from the paper: Incomplete sequencing was indicated by rarefaction of sorted-subset datasets, despite the large sequencing depth. Naive subsets generally had larger estimated clonotype richness than memory subsets did. Only blood was sampled, and tissue TCR repertoires likely differ from those in blood. Sharing across several donors was observed for roughly 5.4% of naive CD4, 3% to 3.5% of naive CD8, 2% to 2.5% of memory CD4, and less than 0.45% of memory CD8 clonotypes. The genetic and exposure-history diversity represented was limited by the small number of donors. Pairwise subsampling led to the expectation that sequencing depth would affect the degree of clonotype sharing among donors. Higher generation probabilities were observed for clonotypes shared by all four sorted-subset donors than for non-shared clonotypes.

As encoded in the germline V gene (reference sequence), CDR1 is SGHNT while CDR2 is YYREEE. Trimming at the junction amounts to 4 bases on V and 2 bases on J, and the germline ends lie 12 bases apart. The CDR3 runs 14 amino acids, cysteine and phenylalanine included. Solely the CDR3 DNA is kept, with 42 bases framed from the first base. The chain was built from TRBV5-4 and TRBJ2-5; 6 matching bases give a weak D call of TRBD2. Input material: naive CD8+ T cells sorted from blood. Sample cell subset or site, as interpreted from the label and publication: CD45RA+CCR7+. This clonotype was obtained from a woman aged 25-40 years in good health. In nucleotide form, the sequence is TGTGCCAGCAGCCCGGGACTGGGACAAGAGACCCAGTACTTC. This sequence encodes CASSPGLGQETQYF.